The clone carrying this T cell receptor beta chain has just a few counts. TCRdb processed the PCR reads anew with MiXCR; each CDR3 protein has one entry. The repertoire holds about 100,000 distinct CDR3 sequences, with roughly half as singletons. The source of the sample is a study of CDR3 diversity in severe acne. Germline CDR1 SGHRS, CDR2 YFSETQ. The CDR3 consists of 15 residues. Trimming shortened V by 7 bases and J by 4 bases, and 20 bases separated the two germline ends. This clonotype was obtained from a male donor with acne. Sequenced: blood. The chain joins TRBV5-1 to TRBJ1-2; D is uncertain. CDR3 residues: CASSLAKGTGYGYTF. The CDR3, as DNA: TGCGCCAGCTCTCTGGCCAAGGGTACGGGCTATGGCTACACCTTC.